Below are 23 T cell receptor beta chains sequenced from a single sample in a study of blood T cell repertoires in COVID-19. Assay: immunoSEQ multiplex PCR; the TCRdb copy retains only in-frame clones and omits some. Of roughly 68,000 clones listed, roughly 83% are singletons. Material: peripheral blood. Source of these receptors: a woman of 80 years or more with acute or convalescent COVID-19.

The J gene is TRBJ2-7, the V gene TRBV6-5; TRBD2 aligns across 9 bases. The CDR3 sequence is 15 residues long. Germline trimming cut 6 bases from V and 5 bases from J; bases unmatched to any gene: 11. The germline CDR1 and CDR2 sequences are MNHEY and SVGAGI. The CDR3 sequence: CASSPGRSGGNEQYF. CDR3 coding DNA: TGTGCCAGCAGCCCCGGGAGAAGCGGGGGGAACGAGCAGTACTTC.

The rearrangement links TRBV10-2 to TRBJ2-7; D may be TRBD2 (6 bases). The CDR3 contains 14 residues. Germline-derived CDR1 and CDR2 are WSHSY and SAAADI. The V end was cut by 4 bases, the J end by 3 bases, with 13 bases between. The CDR3 loop is CASSGRADRYEQYF. DNA of the CDR3: TGCGCCAGCAGTGGGAGGGCGGACCGCTACGAGCAGTACTTC.

V gene TRBV7-8 combines with J gene TRBJ1-1; D possibly corresponds to TRBD1 (5 bases). The CDR3 totals 14 residues. The V end lost 1 base, the J end lost 4 bases, and 10 bases lay between the germline ends. CDR1 is SGHVS and CDR2 is FQNEAQ in the germline V gene. The CDR3 DNA reads as TGTGCCAGCAGCTTAGACGGAGGGGCCACTGAAGCTTTCTTT. Its protein is CASSLDGGATEAFF.

V usage is TRBV6-5 and J usage is TRBJ2-2; D might be TRBD1 (5 bases). CDR1 is MNHEY, CDR2 SVGAGI, per germline. The V end lost 4 bases, the J end lost 5 bases, and 11 bases lay between the germline ends. The CDR3 is 14 amino acids. In DNA form, the CDR3 reads TGTGCCAGCAGTTCTGGGGCCGAGACCGGGGAGCTGTTTTTT. This translates into CASSSGAETGELFF.

This clone was detected once. The V call is TRBV20-1, the J call TRBJ2-5; 7 bases are a match to TRBD2. The CDR3 runs to 13 residues. Germline CDR1 and CDR2: DFQATT and SNEGSKA (reference sequence). V was clipped by 3 bases and J by 4 bases; unmatched bases: 5. The CDR3 coding sequence is TGCAGTGCTAGTAGACTAGCTCTAGAGACCCAGTACTTC. Residues: CSASRLALETQYF.

The rearrangement uses TRBV3-1 (or the pseudogene TRBV3-2) and TRBJ2-5; TRBD1 aligns across 8 bases. The V gene's germline CDR1 is LGHDT and CDR2 YNNKEL (reference sequence). J gave up 6 bases and V 2 bases, and 5 bases lay outside the gene matches. The CDR3 runs 14 residues. The CDR3 region is CASSQSRQGQTQYF. CDR3 in DNA: TGTGCCAGCAGCCAATCCCGACAGGGGCAGACCCAGTACTTC.

This clone was recorded a few times. J is TRBJ2-4 and V is TRBV19; D may be TRBD2 (6 bases). Germline values: CDR1 LNHDA, CDR2 SQIVND (reference sequence). There are 15 residues in the CDR3. The germline V and J ends were trimmed by 5 bases and 7 bases, with 18 bases remaining between them. The CDR3 here is CASSVGGSAGNIQYF. For the CDR3, the DNA is TGTGCCAGTAGTGTGGGGGGAAGCGCGGGGAACATTCAGTACTTC.

V is TRBV2 and J is TRBJ2-6; D perhaps matches TRBD1 (6 bases). The CDR3 consists of 15 residues. In germline, CDR1 is SNHLY, CDR2 FYNNEI. Trimming stripped 8 bases from V and 3 bases from J, with 14 bases between. CDR3 nucleotide sequence: TGTGCCAGCTGGGTGGGGGCCGGTGGGGCCAACGTCCTGACTTTC. Its translation: CASWVGAGGANVLTF. The variable domain in full, with the rest retrieved from reference TRBV2 and TRBJ2-6, is EPEVTQTPSHQVTQMGQEVILRCVPISNHLYFYWYRQILGQKVEFLVSFYNNEISEKSEIFDDQFSVERPDGSNFTLKIRSTKLEDSAMYFCASWVGAGGANVLTFGAGSRLTVL.

The chain uses TRBV9 and TRBJ2-1; TRBD2 aligns across 7 bases. The CDR3 covers 14 residues. V shed 4 bases and J 4 bases; nucleotides not matched to a gene: 5. Germline V gene sequence: CDR1 SGDLS, CDR2 YYNGEE. CDR3 protein: CASSPGTNYNEQFF. The CDR3 DNA follows: TGTGCCAGCAGCCCCGGGACTAATTACAATGAGCAGTTCTTC.

The V call is TRBV24-1, the J call TRBJ2-2; maybe TRBD2 (6 bases). Trimming took 4 bases from V and 7 from J, leaving 15 bases between them. The CDR3 has 15 amino acids. Germline CDR1 and CDR2: KGHDR and SFDVKD. The DNA for the CDR3 is TGTGCCACCAGTGACCTCGGGACTTGGGGCGGGGAGCTGTTTTTT. As protein: CATSDLGTWGGELFF.

J is TRBJ2-2 and V is TRBV4-1; 10 bases are a match to TRBD2. Germline V gives CDR1 MGHRA, CDR2 YSYEKL. J lost 6 bases, V lost 1 base, and 11 bases had no gene match. The CDR3 contains 18 residues. As DNA, the CDR3 is TGCGCCAGCAGCCAAGTAGTGGCTAGCGGGGGCTTTTCCGGGGAGCTGTTTTTT. It specifies CASSQVVASGGFSGELFF.

The table lists this clone with a count of one. V and J are TRBV19 and TRBJ1-1; D might be TRBD1 (5 bases). Per the germline V gene, CDR1 is LNHDA and CDR2 is SQIVND (reference sequence). This CDR3 is 15 amino acids long. Between the trimmed V and J ends, which lost 5 bases and 4 bases, there was a span of 17 bases. CDR3 in amino acids: CASSFLQDGGTEAFF. The CDR3 DNA reads TGTGCCAGTAGTTTCCTCCAGGACGGGGGCACTGAAGCTTTCTTT.

The CDR3 reads CASSPQFTGELFF. In DNA, the CDR3 is TGTGCCAGCAGCCCACAGTTCACCGGGGAGCTGTTTTTT. The genes are TRBV11-2 and TRBJ2-2; D unresolved. Trimming removed 5 bases from V and 4 bases from J, with 8 bases in between. Germline CDR1 and CDR2: SGHAT and FQNNGV. The CDR3 contains 13 residues.

This chain joins TRBV6-6 and TRBJ1-2; maybe TRBD1 (5 bases). The CDR3 has 15 residues. Deletions cut 5 bases from V and 4 bases from J, with 17 bases between. Germline V gene lookup returns CDR1 MNHNY and CDR2 SVGAGI (reference sequence). In DNA, the CDR3 is TGTGCCAGCAGTCGCGACTCAGCAGGGTCCTATGGCTACACCTTC. As protein: CASSRDSAGSYGYTF.

The chain carries TRBV18 and TRBJ2-1; possibly TRBD2 for D (6 bases). Deletions cut 0 bases from V and 7 bases from J, with 10 bases between. Germline CDR1 and CDR2: KGHSH and LQKENI. The CDR3 has 14 amino acids. The CDR3 DNA sequence: TGTGCCAGCTCACCACCAGTAGGGAGGAATGAGCAGTTCTTC. Translated: CASSPPVGRNEQFF.

J is TRBJ2-1 and V is TRBV18; possibly TRBD2 for D (5 bases). Deletions cut 1 base from V and 3 bases from J, with 13 bases between. Germline V gives CDR1 KGHSH, CDR2 LQKENI. This CDR3 spans 16 amino acids. CDR3 in amino acids: CASSPREIAGYNEQFF. In nucleotides, the CDR3 is TGTGCCAGCTCACCACGGGAGATAGCAGGCTACAATGAGCAGTTCTTC.

The chain couples TRBV5-4 to TRBJ2-5, with 12 bases lining up with TRBD2. With V trimmed by 0 bases and J by 4 bases, 7 bases remained unmatched. In germline, CDR1 is SGHNT, CDR2 YYREEE (reference sequence). This CDR3 spans 17 amino acids. The CDR3 here is CASSLASGRAGGETQYF. DNA of the CDR3: TGTGCCAGCAGCTTGGCTAGCGGGAGGGCCGGGGGAGAGACCCAGTACTTC.

The V gene is TRBV15, the J gene TRBJ2-7, with D maybe TRBD2 (6 bases). Trimming cost V 7 bases and J 3 bases, with 19 bases left between them. Per germline, CDR1 LNHNV and CDR2 YYDKDF (reference sequence). This CDR3 spans 15 amino acids. CDR3 DNA sequence: TGTGCCACCACCGACCCGGGAGCGGATCTCTACGAGCAGTACTTC. This translates into CATTDPGADLYEQYF. Filled out from reference TRBV15 and TRBJ2-7, the complete variable domain reads DAMVIQNPRYQVTQFGKPVTLSCSQTLNHNVMYWYQQKSSQAPKLLFHYYDKDFNNEADTPDNFQSRRPNTSFCFLDIRSPGLGDTAMYLCATTDPGADLYEQYFGPGTRLTVT.

The chain employs TRBV5-1 and TRBJ1-4; D may be TRBD1 (6 bases). The V end lost 4 bases, the J end lost 5 bases, and 15 bases lay between the germline ends. This CDR3 spans 15 amino acids. CDR1 is SGHRS, CDR2 YFSETQ, per germline. CDR3 sequence reads: CASSTLQGSNEKLFF. The CDR3 DNA sequence: TGCGCCAGCAGCACCCTACAGGGTTCAAATGAAAAACTGTTTTTT. Drawing the rest from reference TRBV5-1 and TRBJ1-4, the complete variable domain is KAGVTQTPRYLIKTRGQQVTLSCSPISGHRSVSWYQQTPGQGLQFLFEYFSETQRNKGNFPGRFSGRQFSNSRSEMNVSTLELGDSALYLCASSTLQGSNEKLFFGSGTQLSVL.

The gene calls are TRBV5-6 and TRBJ1-4, with 7 nucleotides matching TRBD1. This CDR3 region has 16 residues. Germline V gene sequence: CDR1 SGHDT, CDR2 YYEEEE. The J segment lost 0 bases and the V segment lost 3 bases, leaving 5 bases of the junction unmatched. The CDR3 coding sequence is TGTGCCAGCAGCTCGATTCAGGGGGCAACTAATGAAAAACTGTTTTTT. This encodes CASSSIQGATNEKLFF.

The chain's CDR3 is CASSPTQQGIGGYTF. CDR3 nucleotide sequence: TGTGCCAGCTCACCAACTCAACAGGGAATCGGGGGCTACACCTTC. This chain joins TRBV18 and TRBJ1-2; possible D gene TRBD1, 6 bases. Looked up from germline, CDR1 is KGHSH and CDR2 is LQKENI. V shed 2 bases and J shed 8 bases, with 18 bases lying between them. CDR3 length: 15 amino acids.

The rearrangement links TRBV5-1 to TRBJ2-2; TRBD1 matches at 8 bases. There are 16 residues in the CDR3. CDR1 and CDR2 (germline): SGHRS, YFSETQ. The J segment lost 4 bases and the V segment lost 0 bases, leaving 5 bases of the junction unmatched. Here the CDR3 reads CASSLARTGTTGELFF. Here the CDR3 DNA reads TGCGCCAGCAGCTTGGCCCGGACAGGGACCACCGGGGAGCTGTTTTTT.

The V and J genes are TRBV12-3 or TRBV12-4 and TRBJ2-1; 7 nucleotides line up with TRBD1. With 9 bases clipped from V and 2 bases from J, the junction kept 4 bases outside the gene matches. The length of the CDR3 is 13 residues. The CDR3: CASIQGAYNEQFF. CDR3 nucleotide sequence: TGTGCCAGTATCCAGGGGGCCTACAATGAGCAGTTCTTC.